Listed here are 5 T cell receptor beta chains from one sample, sequenced in a study of technical replicates of blood from several donors. Measured with immunoSEQ multiplex PCR; TCRdb has only the in-frame clones, and not every one. The data contain approximately 88,000 clones, 90% to 95% of them singletons. Sample: T cells isolated from PBMCs. All receptors come from a human donor in good health.

This chain joins TRBV10-3 and TRBJ2-7; D is undetermined. This CDR3 comprises 12 residues. The germline V gene has CDR1 ENHRY and CDR2 SYGVKD. V lost 3 bases, J lost 2 bases, and 5 bases lay in between. The CDR3 nucleotides are TGTGCCATCAGTGATTCTACCTACGAGCAGTACTTC. Its protein is CAISDSTYEQYF.

A single count supports this clone. V gene TRBV5-1 combines with J gene TRBJ2-1; TRBD1 agrees at 7 bases. Germline-derived CDR1 and CDR2 are SGHRS and YFSETQ. The CDR3 totals 16 residues. After removal of 4 bases from V and 4 bases from J, the junction contained 11 bases not matched to a gene. CDR3 amino acids: CASSQGTDLLYNEQFF. The CDR3 DNA follows: TGCGCCAGCAGCCAAGGGACAGATCTTCTTTACAATGAGCAGTTCTTC.

The J gene is TRBJ2-6, the V gene TRBV19; TRBD2 might be the D (5 bases). V was shortened by 11 bases and J by 0 bases, with 14 bases between the two germline ends. The germline CDR1 and CDR2 sequences are LNHDA and SQIVND (reference sequence). CDR3 length equals 15 residues. The CDR3 region has the DNA TGTGCCGCATCCGGGGAAAGCTCTGGGGCCAACGTCCTGACTTTC. As protein: CAASGESSGANVLTF.

The chain has TRBV2 and TRBJ1-1; TRBD1 matches 10 bases. The V segment lost 5 bases and the J segment 5 bases; nucleotides outside the gene matches: 5. The CDR3 is 14 amino acids. Germline assignment: CDR1 SNHLY and CDR2 FYNNEI. CDR3 sequence: CASSSGTGVTEAFF. DNA of the CDR3: TGTGCCAGCAGTTCCGGGACAGGGGTTACTGAAGCTTTCTTT.

A single count supports this clone. V and J are TRBV28 and TRBJ1-3; 8 bases are a match to TRBD1. This CDR3 region has 19 residues. V dropped 4 bases and J dropped 0; count of bases not matched to a gene: 14. In germline, CDR1 is MDHEN, CDR2 SYDVKM. DNA for the CDR3: TGTGCCAGCAGTTGGTCTGAGGTGTGGACAGGGAACTCTGGAAACACCATATATTTT. It encodes CASSWSEVWTGNSGNTIYF.